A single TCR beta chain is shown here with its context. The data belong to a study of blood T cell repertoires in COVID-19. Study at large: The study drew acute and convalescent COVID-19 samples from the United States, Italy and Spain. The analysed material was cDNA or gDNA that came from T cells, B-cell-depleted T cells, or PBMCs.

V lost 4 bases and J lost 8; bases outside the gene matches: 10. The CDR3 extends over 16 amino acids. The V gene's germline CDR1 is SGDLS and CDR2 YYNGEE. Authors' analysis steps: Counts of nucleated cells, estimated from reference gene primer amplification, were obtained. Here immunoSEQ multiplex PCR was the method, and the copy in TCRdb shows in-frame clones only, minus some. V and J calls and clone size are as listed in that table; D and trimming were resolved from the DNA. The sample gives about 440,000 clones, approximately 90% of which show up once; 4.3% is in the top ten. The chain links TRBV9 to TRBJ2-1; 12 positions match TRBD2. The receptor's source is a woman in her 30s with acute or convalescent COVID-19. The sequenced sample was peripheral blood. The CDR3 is CASSPLAGGPSDEQFF. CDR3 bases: TGTGCCAGCAGCCCGCTAGCGGGGGGGCCTTCCGATGAGCAGTTCTTC.